This T cell receptor (beta chain) is from a study of blood T cell repertoires in COVID-19. Profiling relied on immunoSEQ multiplex PCR, and the TCRdb table lists in-frame clones only, not all of them. The data show a few hundred thousand clones, nearly 90% seen once. CDR3 size: 15 residues. Trimming cost V 2 bases and J 2 bases; bases outside gene matches: 4. The germline V gene encodes CDR1 ENHRY and CDR2 SYGVKD. What was sequenced was PBMCs or T cells enriched from blood (not recorded which). The receptor's source is a man between 25 and 39 years old who had been exposed to COVID-19. The gene calls are TRBV10-3 and TRBJ2-7; 9 bases agree with TRBD1. The DNA for the CDR3 is TGTGCCATCAGTGAGGGACAGGGGTTTACCTACGAGCAGTACTTC. Its translation is CAISEGQGFTYEQYF.